This T cell receptor beta chain came from a study of Graves' ophthalmopathy and Graves' hyperthyroidism. Notes on the study in general: Most thyroid clonotypes with frequency above 0.001 were detected in blood too.

Concerning this clonotype itself: What it binds is unknown.

Germline V gene data show CDR1 as LNHDA and CDR2 as SQIVND (reference sequence). V shed 6 bases and J shed 6 bases, with 6 bases lying between them. The length of the CDR3 is 12 residues. Certain patients, namely those with other autoimmune diseases, uncontrolled infections, pregnancy or lactation, were excluded. Someone took the PBMCs out of more than 9 ml of fresh peripheral blood. Amplified TCR beta CDR3 regions were obtained using RNA transcripts as template. The workflow started with a first-round RT-PCR run with HTBI primers and then moved on to a second-round multiplex PCR. TCRdb passed the multiplex PCR reads through MiXCR, listing each CDR3 protein once. The data contain 650,000 to 900,000 distinct CDR3 sequences, about 44% of them singletons.

Sequences were obtained from peripheral blood. The TCR comes from an adult man with Graves' ophthalmopathy. The chain carries TRBV19 and TRBJ1-6; D remains unclear. The CDR3, as DNA: TGTGCCAGTAGCGGGTTTAATTCACCCCTCCACTTT. This gives the protein CASSGFNSPLHF. Together with reference TRBV19 and TRBJ1-6, the CDR3 gives the full variable domain: DGGITQSPKYLFRKEGQNVTLSCEQNLNHDAMYWYRQDPGQGLRLIYYSQIVNDFQKGDIAEGYSVSREKKESFPLTVTSAQKNPTAFYLCASSGFNSPLHFGNGTRLTVT.